This T cell receptor beta chain was profiled in a study of OX40 agonist ivuxolimab in advanced cancers. Study findings and constraints: Among the lowest peripheral clonal expansion occurred in 0.1-3.0 mg/kg partial responders. Some nonresponders also had low normalized T-cell clonal expansion.

Clones were sequenced by immunoSEQ multiplex PCR, and TCRdb holds only the in-frame ones, with some missing. The sample consists of about 49,000 clones, around 81% of them appearing once. This clone has more than one count but fewer than ten. The antigen is not known. This CDR3 region has 16 residues. Germline loops: CDR1 GTSNPN, CDR2 SVGIG (reference sequence). Trimming pared 5 bases from V and 5 bases from J, leaving 23 bases between. The sequence was obtained from an adult with an advanced solid tumor such as melanoma, head and neck, liver or kidney cancer. Source: CD4+ or CD8+ T cells sorted from blood, taken in a trial of the OX40 agonist ivuxolimab. The rearrangement links TRBV30 to TRBJ2-3; D is possibly TRBD1 (6 bases). This chain's CDR3 is CAWQPDNRAPQDTQYF. CDR3 DNA: TGTGCCTGGCAACCCGATAACAGGGCCCCCCAAGATACGCAGTATTTT.